This entry concerns a single T cell receptor beta chain. The antigen remains unidentified. The data were obtained in a study of a mutant IDH1 vaccine in newly diagnosed glioma. Time point specified: week 35, safety follow-up. The content of each vaccine dose was 300 ug of mutant IDH1 20-mer peptide, and topical imiquimod accompanied it. TCRdb's copy holds only in-frame clones and misses some; the assay was immunoSEQ multiplex PCR. This table holds 26,000 or so clones, roughly 85% found once. J gave up 4 bases and V 1 base, and 4 bases lay outside the gene matches. The CDR3 loop spans 15 amino acids. From germline, CDR1 is SGHNT and CDR2 YYREEE (reference sequence).

The rearrangement joins TRBV5-4 to TRBJ1-1; 10 positions agree with TRBD1. Sequenced here: PBMCs, sampled from a glioma patient whose treatment included an IDH1 peptide vaccine. This clonotype originated in a man aged 25-40 years with glioma. CDR3 sequence reads: CASSLWDRGSTEAFF. The CDR3 region has the DNA TGTGCCAGCAGCTTGTGGGACAGGGGATCCACTGAAGCTTTCTTT.